What follows are 21 T cell receptor beta chains derived from one specimen sequenced in a study of T cell responses to AZD1222 COVID-19 vaccine. Profiled with immunoSEQ multiplex PCR; TCRdb holds only in-frame clones, not every one. The repertoire has some 150,000 clones, over 80% of them found once; the top ten carry about 9.8%. The sample here was peripheral blood, taken 28 days after the second AZD1222 dose. Source of these receptors: an adult who received the AZD1222 COVID-19 vaccine.

The chain has TRBV18 and TRBJ2-7; 10 positions match TRBD2. This CDR3 comprises 16 residues. The V and J ends lost 6 bases and 5 bases, in that order; junction bases with no gene match: 13. CDR1 KGHSH and CDR2 LQKENI come from the germline V gene. The CDR3 protein is CASSPQGAGGYNEQYF. The CDR3 DNA sequence: TGTGCCAGCTCCCCCCAGGGAGCGGGAGGGTACAACGAGCAGTACTTC.

This clone showed up just a few times. The chain carries TRBV25-1 and TRBJ2-2; 12 bases map to TRBD2. There are 16 residues in the CDR3. CDR1 and CDR2 from the germline V gene are MGHDK and SYGVNS. The J segment lost 4 bases and the V segment lost 5 bases, leaving 5 bases of the junction unmatched. The CDR3 DNA reads TGTGCCAGCAGTACAACTAGCGGGAGGAGCACCGGGGAGCTGTTTTTT. Translated, it gives CASSTTSGRSTGELFF.

V and J are TRBV29-1 and TRBJ2-3; D tentatively fits TRBD1 or TRBD2 (5 bases each). Trimming stripped 3 bases from V and 1 base from J, with 8 bases between. There are 13 residues in the CDR3. CDR1 is SQVTM, CDR2 ANQGSEA, per germline. CDR3 region: CSVERDGTDTQYF. DNA for the CDR3: TGCAGCGTTGAGAGGGACGGCACAGATACGCAGTATTTT.

The V gene is TRBV27, the J gene TRBJ2-1, with 7 positions matching TRBD2. Trimming removed 8 bases from V and 2 bases from J; junction bases left unmatched: 12. This CDR3 spans 16 amino acids. Germline V gene data show CDR1 as MNHEY and CDR2 as SMNVEV (reference sequence). The CDR3 reads CASSVRGEWTYNEQFF. The CDR3 bases are TGTGCCAGCTCCGTACGGGGGGAGTGGACCTACAATGAGCAGTTCTTC.

This chain joins TRBV7-2 and TRBJ2-1; unclear D gene. CDR3 length equals 13 residues. The germline V and J ends were trimmed by 2 bases and 4 bases, with 6 bases remaining between them. Germline V gene sequence: CDR1 SGHTA, CDR2 FQGNSA. As DNA, the CDR3 is TGTGCCAGCAGCTTATCAGATTACAATGAGCAGTTCTTC. It codes for CASSLSDYNEQFF.

The chain is built from TRBV2 and TRBJ2-7; no clear D. V was shortened by 6 bases and J by 7 bases, with 10 bases between the two germline ends. The CDR3 is 11 residues long. Germline CDR1 reads SNHLY; CDR2 reads FYNNEI. The CDR3 is CASRTLGEQYF. For the CDR3, the DNA is TGTGCCAGCAGAACCTTGGGGGAGCAGTACTTC.

The chain carries TRBV27 and TRBJ2-3, with 10 positions matching TRBD2. Per germline, CDR1 MNHEY and CDR2 SMNVEV (reference sequence). J gave up 4 bases and V 9 bases, and 7 bases lay outside the gene matches. The CDR3 consists of 14 residues. The CDR3 spells CASTWTSGSDTQYF. The CDR3 region has the DNA TGTGCCAGTACCTGGACTAGCGGATCAGATACGCAGTATTTT.

This chain links TRBV11-2 with TRBJ2-3, with D tentatively TRBD2 (5 bases). The V end lost 0 bases, the J end lost 4 bases, and 11 bases lay between the germline ends. The CDR3 runs 15 residues. Looked up from germline, CDR1 is SGHAT and CDR2 is FQNNGV. The CDR3: CASSLEGPEADTQYF. The CDR3 DNA sequence: TGTGCCAGCAGCTTAGAAGGGCCGGAGGCAGATACGCAGTATTTT.

The chain recombines TRBV6-4 with TRBJ2-3; D is possibly TRBD1 or TRBD2 (5 bases each). The CDR3 extends over 15 amino acids. Trimming cost V 4 bases and J 5 bases, with 16 bases left between them. Per the germline V gene, CDR1 is MRHNA and CDR2 is SNTAGT. The CDR3 coding sequence is TGTGCCAGCAGTGCGGGACCCGGTGGAGTAGATACGCAGTATTTT. Translation: CASSAGPGGVDTQYF.

V usage is TRBV28 and J usage is TRBJ2-3; tentative D call: TRBD1 (5 bases). Per germline, CDR1 MDHEN and CDR2 SYDVKM. V lost 3 bases and J lost 1, with 11 bases in between. There are 15 residues in the CDR3. Here the CDR3 DNA reads TGTGCCAGCAGTTTTTGGGGCTCCCGCACAGATACGCAGTATTTT. It specifies CASSFWGSRTDTQYF.

The rearrangement uses TRBV6-5 and TRBJ2-1; no clear D gene. The V end lost 6 bases, the J end lost 4 bases, and 13 bases lay between the germline ends. Germline CDR1 is MNHEY and CDR2 is SVGAGI. The CDR3 is 14 amino acids. In nucleotides, the CDR3 is TGTGCCAGCAGCAGACTGCCCGGGTACAATGAGCAGTTCTTC. Its translation: CASSRLPGYNEQFF.

The chain carries TRBV28 and TRBJ2-1, with 13 positions matching TRBD2. Germline-derived CDR1 and CDR2 are MDHEN and SYDVKM. J gave up 4 bases and V 5 bases, and 5 bases lay outside the gene matches. CDR3 length: 16 amino acids. The CDR3 loop reads CASSTGLAGVYNEQFF. In nucleotides, the CDR3 is TGTGCCAGCAGTACTGGACTAGCGGGAGTATACAATGAGCAGTTCTTC. The full variable domain, its missing parts supplied by reference TRBV28 and TRBJ2-1, is DVKVTQSSRYLVKRTGEKVFLECVQDMDHENMFWYRQDPGLGLRLIYFSYDVKMKEKGDIPEGYSVSREKKERFSLILESASTNQTSMYLCASSTGLAGVYNEQFFGPGTRLTVL.

As DNA, the CDR3 is TGTGCCAGCAGTTTAGCTGTGGGAATTAAAAGCAATCAGCCCCAGCATTTT. It yields the protein CASSLAVGIKSNQPQHF. V gene TRBV28 combines with J gene TRBJ1-5; D call uncertain. This CDR3 is 17 amino acids long. Trimming cost V 2 bases and J 1 base, with 15 bases left between them. The germline V gene encodes CDR1 MDHEN and CDR2 SYDVKM. Combining the CDR3 with reference TRBV28 and TRBJ1-5 gives the whole variable domain DVKVTQSSRYLVKRTGEKVFLECVQDMDHENMFWYRQDPGLGLRLIYFSYDVKMKEKGDIPEGYSVSREKKERFSLILESASTNQTSMYLCASSLAVGIKSNQPQHFGDGTRLSIL.

The chain is built from TRBV11-3 and TRBJ2-1; D perhaps matches TRBD2 (6 bases). This CDR3 has 14 residues. The germline V gene has CDR1 SGHNT and CDR2 YENEEA. Trimming cost V 4 bases and J 3 bases, with 10 bases left between them. The CDR3 loop is CASSSQTSYNEQFF. For the CDR3, the DNA is TGTGCCAGCAGCTCGCAGACTAGCTACAATGAGCAGTTCTTC.

This sequence joins TRBV7-3 and TRBJ2-2; possibly TRBD1 or TRBD2 for D (5 bases each). This CDR3 has 12 amino acids. Germline CDR1 SGHTA, CDR2 FQGTGA. With 5 bases removed from V and 7 bases from J, the gap between germline ends came to 8 bases. CDR3 sequence reads: CASSQRGGELFF. In DNA, the CDR3 is TGTGCCAGCAGCCAGAGGGGCGGGGAGCTGTTTTTT.

Only one count was recorded for this clone. The J gene is TRBJ1-5, the V gene TRBV19, with 10 bases identical to TRBD1. V was pared by 5 bases and J by 10 bases, with 8 bases of the junction left unmatched. CDR1 and CDR2 (germline): LNHDA, SQIVND (reference sequence). CDR3 length equals 14 residues. CDR3 sequence (DNA): TGTGCCAGTAGTGACAGGGGGCGGCCCTCACCCCAGCATTTT. This sequence encodes CASSDRGRPSPQHF. Full variable domain (rest looked up from reference TRBV19 and TRBJ1-5): DGGITQSPKYLFRKEGQNVTLSCEQNLNHDAMYWYRQDPGQGLRLIYYSQIVNDFQKGDIAEGYSVSREKKESFPLTVTSAQKNPTAFYLCASSDRGRPSPQHFGDGTRLSIL.

This sequence joins TRBV4-1 and TRBJ1-5; D unclear. The V end lost 5 bases, the J end lost 5 bases, and 10 bases lay between the germline ends. The CDR3 has 13 amino acids. CDR1 and CDR2 (germline): MGHRA, YSYEKL. The CDR3 coding sequence is TGCGCCAGCAGCAAGTCAGGTTATCAGCCCCAGCATTTT. Translating it yields CASSKSGYQPQHF.

The V call is TRBV4-1, the J call TRBJ2-1; TRBD2 matches at 13 bases. V shed 3 bases and J 2 bases; nucleotides not matched to a gene: 10. The CDR3 is 19 amino acids. CDR1 and CDR2 (germline): MGHRA, YSYEKL. Here the CDR3 DNA reads TGCGCCAGCAGCCATAGCGGGACTAGCGGGGTTTCCGCCTACAATGAGCAGTTCTTC. It is translated as CASSHSGTSGVSAYNEQFF.

The chain joins TRBV10-3 to TRBJ2-5; D gene uncertain. Germline assignment: CDR1 ENHRY and CDR2 SYGVKD. Trimming stripped 0 bases from V and 5 bases from J, with 13 bases between. CDR3 size: 15 residues. The CDR3 DNA reads as TGTGCCATCAGTGAGTCGATCGGGCCTCGGGAGACCCAGTACTTC. Protein product: CAISESIGPRETQYF.

The rearrangement joins TRBV11-2 to TRBJ1-4, with a possible D match to TRBD1 (5 bases). Germline CDR1 SGHAT, CDR2 FQNNGV. Trimming pared 5 bases from V and 7 bases from J, leaving 17 bases between. The CDR3 has 15 amino acids. CDR3 nucleotides: TGTGCCAGCAGCGAGGGAGCGGGGACTGGTGAAAAACTGTTTTTT. Translating gives CASSEGAGTGEKLFF. Looking up the rest from reference TRBV11-2 and TRBJ1-4 gives the full variable domain: EAGVAQSPRYKIIEKRQSVAFWCNPISGHATLYWYQQILGQGPKLLIQFQNNGVVDDSQLPKDRFSAERLKGVDSTLKIQPAKLEDSAVYLCASSEGAGTGEKLFFGSGTQLSVL.

The chain couples TRBV28 to TRBJ2-1; the D gene is possibly TRBD1 (5 bases). Germline V lookup: CDR1 MDHEN, CDR2 SYDVKM. V was shortened by 6 bases and J by 5 bases, with 23 bases between the two germline ends. The CDR3 has 17 amino acids. CDR3 in amino acids: CASSPLTAGYSNNEQFF. For the CDR3, the DNA is TGTGCCAGCAGCCCCCTAACCGCAGGGTATTCTAACAATGAGCAGTTCTTC.